Presented here are 25 T cell receptor beta chains from one specimen sequenced in a study of T cells in tuberculosis. The method was immunoSEQ multiplex PCR; TCRdb's version includes in-frame clones alone and lacks a portion of them. The data show 30,000 or so clones, about 82% seen once. Documented time point: new active TB diagnosis, blood taken before or within 7 days of starting treatment. Sequencing used PBMCs, obtained at tuberculosis diagnosis. The receptor set was obtained from an adult with tuberculosis.

This chain connects TRBV6-4 to TRBJ2-5; D gene unclear. The CDR3 spans 14 residues. V lost 0 bases to trimming and J lost 1 base, with 6 bases between them. Looked up from germline, CDR1 is MRHNA and CDR2 is SNTAGT. In nucleotides, the CDR3 is TGTGCCAGCAGTGACTCGGCAATCCAAGAGACCCAGTACTTC. This sequence encodes CASSDSAIQETQYF.

The rearrangement links TRBV29-1 to TRBJ2-7; 7 bases match TRBD1. The junction had 6 bases not matched to a gene; V was cut back by 7 bases and J by 0 bases. The CDR3 spans 13 residues. Germline V lookup: CDR1 SQVTM, CDR2 ANQGSEA. This CDR3 reads CSANRGASYEQYF. CDR3 DNA: TGCAGCGCAAACAGGGGAGCCTCCTACGAGCAGTACTTC.

This CDR3 is CASSIGLAVPEQFF. The CDR3, as DNA: TGTGCCAGTAGTATAGGGCTAGCGGTTCCTGAGCAGTTCTTC. The rearrangement uses TRBV19 and TRBJ2-1, with TRBD2 identical over 7 bases. Germline V gives CDR1 LNHDA, CDR2 SQIVND (reference sequence). V trimming: 1 base; J trimming: 9 bases; junction bases outside the gene matches: 6. The CDR3 is 14 amino acids.

CDR3 coding DNA: TGTGCCAGCAGCTTCCGGGGGGGGACAGATACGCAGTATTTT. Amino acids: CASSFRGGTDTQYF. The V gene is TRBV13, the J gene TRBJ2-3; TRBD2 matches at 8 bases. J lost 3 bases, V lost 3 bases, and 2 bases had no gene match. Germline loops: CDR1 PRHDT, CDR2 FYEKMQ (reference sequence). This CDR3 is built from 14 residues.

This clone has only a few counts. This rearrangement joins TRBV19 to TRBJ1-5; 8 bases fit TRBD1. The CDR3 contains 14 residues. In germline, CDR1 is LNHDA, CDR2 SQIVND (reference sequence). The V and J ends lost 1 base and 9 bases, in that order; junction bases with no gene match: 5. CDR3 sequence (DNA): TGTGCCAGTAGTATAGGGCAGGGGGCTTGGCCCCAGCATTTT. Its protein is CASSIGQGAWPQHF.

The V gene is TRBV4-1, the J gene TRBJ2-3; 9 bases are shared with TRBD2. Trimming at V came to 4 bases and at J to 2 bases, leaving 10 bases not matched to a gene. The CDR3 is 17 amino acids. Germline lookup yields CDR1 MGHRA and CDR2 YSYEKL. The CDR3 sequence is CASSLRPAGGDTDTQYF. In nucleotides, the CDR3 is TGCGCCAGCAGCCTTAGACCAGCGGGAGGTGACACAGATACGCAGTATTTT.

The chain employs TRBV5-1 and TRBJ2-7; TRBD1 matches at 8 bases. Germline V CDR1 and CDR2: SGHRS, YFSETQ. V dropped 3 bases and J dropped 2; count of bases not matched to a gene: 7. The CDR3 totals 15 residues. The CDR3 spells CASSSGGTGPYEQYF. Here the CDR3 DNA reads TGCGCCAGCAGCTCAGGTGGGACAGGCCCCTACGAGCAGTACTTC.

V and J are TRBV6-1 and TRBJ2-4, with D tentatively TRBD1 (6 bases). V gave up 6 bases and J gave up 11 bases, with 17 bases separating them. Germline values: CDR1 MNHNS, CDR2 SASEGT. CDR3 length: 13 amino acids. The CDR3 bases are TGTGCCAGCAGCGCCGGTGGACAGCGGTTTCAGTACTTC. Translated: CASSAGGQRFQYF.

CDR3 bases: TGCGCCAGCAGCCAAGAAAGGGGGTCGGGAGAGACCCAGTACTTC. This gives the protein CASSQERGSGETQYF. The genes are TRBV4-1 and TRBJ2-5; possibly TRBD1 for D (6 bases). The CDR3 contains 15 residues. Trimming removed 0 bases at V and 4 bases at J, with 12 bases between. Per germline, CDR1 MGHRA and CDR2 YSYEKL.

This sequence joins TRBV9 and TRBJ2-3; 8 nucleotides line up with TRBD1. Losses at the gene ends were 4 bases for V and 0 bases for J; bases not matched to a gene: 4. CDR1 and CDR2 from the germline V gene are SGDLS and YYNGEE. The CDR3 totals 15 residues. This chain's CDR3 is CASSPRQGSTDTQYF. CDR3 sequence (DNA): TGTGCCAGCAGCCCCCGACAGGGGAGCACAGATACGCAGTATTTT. Together with reference TRBV9 and TRBJ2-3, the CDR3 gives the full variable domain: DSGVTQTPKHLITATGQRVTLRCSPRSGDLSVYWYQQSLDQGLQFLIQYYNGEERAKGNILERFSAQQFPDLHSELNLSSLELGDSALYFCASSPRQGSTDTQYFGPGTRLTVL.

The V call is TRBV2, the J call TRBJ1-2; a possible D gene is TRBD1 (6 bases). V gave up 7 bases and J gave up 8 bases, with 17 bases separating them. The CDR3 extends over 13 amino acids. Germline V lookup: CDR1 SNHLY, CDR2 FYNNEI. CDR3: CASTWGGSSGYTF. CDR3 coding DNA: TGTGCCAGCACGTGGGGGGGCTCTAGCGGCTACACCTTC.

The V gene is TRBV19, the J gene TRBJ1-5; TRBD1 agrees at 11 bases. The CDR3 consists of 17 residues. CDR1 is LNHDA and CDR2 is SQIVND in the germline V gene (reference sequence). J gave up 7 bases and V 1 base, and 9 bases lay outside the gene matches. The CDR3 bases are TGTGCCAGTAGTATAGGAGGACAGGGGGCGTTAGGACAGCCCCAGCATTTT. This sequence encodes CASSIGGQGALGQPQHF.

The chain uses TRBV18 and TRBJ1-3; 11 bases fit TRBD1. The germline V gene has CDR1 KGHSH and CDR2 LQKENI. The length of the CDR3 is 17 residues. V lost 3 bases and J lost 0; bases outside the gene matches: 4. The CDR3 reads CASSPRDRGDSGNTIYF. In DNA form, the CDR3 reads TGTGCCAGCTCACCTCGGGACAGGGGGGACTCTGGAAACACCATATATTTT.

The chain joins TRBV9 to TRBJ2-1; D is ambiguous. There are 12 residues in the CDR3. V lost 4 bases to trimming and J lost 5 bases, with 7 bases between them. Per the germline V gene, CDR1 is SGDLS and CDR2 is YYNGEE. In DNA form, the CDR3 reads TGTGCCAGCAGCCCCCGTAACAATGAGCAGTTCTTC. As protein: CASSPRNNEQFF.

The J gene is TRBJ1-2, the V gene TRBV14; TRBD1 matches 8 bases. Germline V gene lookup returns CDR1 SGHDN and CDR2 FVKESK. V dropped 3 bases and J dropped 8; count of bases not matched to a gene: 8. The CDR3 contains 14 residues. The CDR3 sequence: CASSHRTGTWGYTF. The CDR3 coding sequence is TGTGCCAGCAGCCATCGGACAGGGACTTGGGGCTACACCTTC.

The chain couples TRBV28 to TRBJ2-4, with D possibly TRBD2 on 7 matching bases. The CDR3 is 16 residues long. Germline CDR1 is MDHEN and CDR2 is SYDVKM. The chain's CDR3 is CGTVTSEGRGGNIQYF. CDR3 sequence (DNA): TGTGGCACCGTGACATCAGAAGGGAGGGGGGGAAACATTCAGTACTTC.

The CDR3 loop is CASSIGTSFVEQYF. CDR3 DNA: TGTGCCAGTAGTATAGGGACTAGCTTCGTCGAGCAGTACTTC. V usage is TRBV19 and J usage is TRBJ2-7; the match to TRBD2 covers 8 bases. Germline values: CDR1 LNHDA, CDR2 SQIVND (reference sequence). The CDR3 runs to 14 residues. After removal of 1 base from V and 6 bases from J, the junction contained 5 bases not matched to a gene.

The V gene is TRBV19, the J gene TRBJ2-4, with 10 bases fitting TRBD1. The germline V gene encodes CDR1 LNHDA and CDR2 SQIVND (reference sequence). Trimming cost V 6 bases and J 7 bases; bases outside gene matches: 12. This CDR3 has 16 amino acids. DNA for the CDR3: TGTGCCAGTAGCCCCATGACAGGGGGCGGTTATAACATTCAGTACTTC. The encoded protein is CASSPMTGGGYNIQYF.

The chain has TRBV13 and TRBJ2-2; 12 nucleotides agree with TRBD2. The V gene's germline CDR1 is PRHDT and CDR2 FYEKMQ (reference sequence). V lost 5 bases, J lost 5 bases, and 9 bases stayed unmatched. The CDR3 consists of 17 residues. CDR3 nucleotide sequence: TGTGCCAGCAGCCGTCTAGCGGGAGGGCCGGGAACCGGGGAGCTGTTTTTT. Translating gives CASSRLAGGPGTGELFF.

The chain uses TRBV28 and TRBJ2-7; 9 bases align to TRBD2. CDR1 MDHEN and CDR2 SYDVKM come from the germline V gene. CDR3 length: 17 amino acids. Trimming cost V 5 bases and J 3 bases; bases outside gene matches: 14. The CDR3: CASSPLSLGTSLYEQYF. Written as DNA, the CDR3 is TGTGCCAGCAGTCCACTATCCTTGGGGACTAGCCTCTACGAGCAGTACTTC.

This rearrangement joins TRBV19 to TRBJ2-1; 14 bases match TRBD2. J was trimmed by 7 bases and V by 3 bases; bases with no gene match: 5. The CDR3 consists of 16 residues. Germline V gene data show CDR1 as LNHDA and CDR2 as SQIVND (reference sequence). The CDR3 is CASSMGTSGSGNEQFF. The CDR3 DNA sequence: TGTGCCAGTAGTATGGGGACTAGCGGGAGTGGGAATGAGCAGTTCTTC.

The chain carries TRBV7-9 and TRBJ2-7, with 11 bases aligning to TRBD2. After removal of 5 bases from V and 4 bases from J, the junction contained 7 bases not matched to a gene. CDR1 is SEHNR and CDR2 is FQNEAQ in the germline V gene (reference sequence). This CDR3 comprises 15 residues. CDR3 loop: CASSPPGTSGYEQYF. The CDR3 DNA reads as TGTGCCAGCAGCCCCCCCGGGACTAGCGGTTACGAGCAGTACTTC.

The chain combines TRBV5-4 with TRBJ2-1; tentative D call: TRBD2 (5 bases). Trimming took off 3 bases at V and 2 bases at J, with 12 bases between the two ends. The germline CDR1 and CDR2 sequences are SGHNT and YYREEE (reference sequence). The CDR3 length is 15 residues. The CDR3 here is CASSSGLAAYNEQFF. CDR3 nucleotide sequence: TGTGCCAGCAGCTCAGGACTCGCAGCCTACAATGAGCAGTTCTTC.

This sequence joins TRBV28 and TRBJ1-5; perhaps TRBD1 as D (6 bases). V lost 6 bases to trimming and J lost 5 bases, with 14 bases between them. From germline, CDR1 is MDHEN and CDR2 SYDVKM. The CDR3 has 14 amino acids. CDR3 nucleotides: TGTGCCAGCAGCCCTGACAGGCGAGATCAGCCCCAGCATTTT. Translated, it gives CASSPDRRDQPQHF.

The genes are TRBV27 and TRBJ1-1; a weak D match, TRBD1 (6 bases). CDR1 and CDR2 (germline): MNHEY, SMNVEV (reference sequence). V lost 5 bases, J lost 1 base, and 20 bases lay in between. CDR3 length: 17 residues. The CDR3 loop reads CASSKLRDNLKNTEAFF. CDR3 DNA sequence: TGTGCCAGCAGTAAACTCCGGGACAATTTAAAGAACACTGAAGCTTTCTTT.